The 5 T cell receptor beta chains reported below all come from one sample, sequenced in a study of siplizumab effects on memory and regulatory T cells. Assay used: immunoSEQ multiplex PCR; TCRdb lists only in-frame clones, some missing. The sample consists of about 100,000 clones, around 92% of them appearing once. The sample taken for sequencing was CD4+ T cells sorted from blood. The receptors were sampled from a human donor in good health. Some clones in this sample may be carry-over from other donors' samples.

The chain couples TRBV5-4 to TRBJ2-3; D unresolved. Germline lookup yields CDR1 SGHNT and CDR2 YYREEE (reference sequence). Trimming took 5 bases from V and 2 from J, leaving 9 bases between them. This CDR3 is 13 amino acids long. CDR3 coding DNA: TGTGCCAGCAGGGCGGCGGTCACAGATACGCAGTATTTT. Translation gives CASRAAVTDTQYF.

This clone was detected only once. The V and J genes are TRBV18 and TRBJ1-4; D remains unclear. CDR1 and CDR2 from the germline V gene are KGHSH and LQKENI. V lost 1 base, J lost 5 bases, and 8 bases lay in between. There are 14 residues in the CDR3. The CDR3 DNA sequence: TGTGCCAGCTCACCACGGGCCCTCAATGAAAAACTGTTTTTT. It translates to CASSPRALNEKLFF.

In this sample, this clone turned up once. The chain couples TRBV7-3 to TRBJ2-1, with TRBD2 identical over 9 bases. Unmatched junction bases numbered 13, after V lost 5 bases and J lost 8 bases. The germline gives CDR1 SGHTA, CDR2 FQGTGA. The CDR3 consists of 16 residues. CDR3 sequence: CASSPLAAGGIDEQFF. CDR3 bases: TGTGCCAGCAGCCCCCTCGCAGCGGGAGGTATAGATGAGCAGTTCTTC.

This clone appeared once. The V gene is TRBV11-2, the J gene TRBJ2-1; D is perhaps TRBD1 or TRBD2 (5 bases each). There are 16 residues in the CDR3. The germline gives CDR1 SGHAT, CDR2 FQNNGV. Trimming cost V 6 bases and J 3 bases, with 18 bases left between them. CDR3 nucleotide sequence: TGTGCCAGCAGAGAGGGGTTAAGGAAGGTCTACAATGAGCAGTTCTTC. Its translation: CASREGLRKVYNEQFF. Together with reference TRBV11-2 and TRBJ2-1, the CDR3 gives the full variable domain: EAGVAQSPRYKIIEKRQSVAFWCNPISGHATLYWYQQILGQGPKLLIQFQNNGVVDDSQLPKDRFSAERLKGVDSTLKIQPAKLEDSAVYLCASREGLRKVYNEQFFGPGTRLTVL.

The gene calls are TRBV7-9 and TRBJ2-7, with D perhaps TRBD1 or TRBD2 (8 bases each). The germline V gene has CDR1 SEHNR and CDR2 FQNEAQ (reference sequence). The CDR3 spans 19 residues. Trimming cost V 4 bases and J 1 base, with 26 bases left between them. The CDR3 sequence: CASSWDRWGNSGTSYEQYF. CDR3 DNA: TGTGCCAGCAGCTGGGACAGGTGGGGGAATAGCGGGACTTCCTACGAGCAGTACTTC.